The clone carrying this T cell receptor beta chain was seen a few times. Its antigen is not known. These data are taken from a study of T-cell reconstitution after alpha-beta-depleted transplantation in children. General observations from the study: T-cell numbers and diversity, one year after transplant, stemmed largely from T cells that were newly produced. Several hundred expanded graft clones reportedly were the source of alpha-beta T cells about two months after transplant. High day-60 TCRbeta diversity in some patients came from surviving recipient T cells and thymic progenitors.

Preparing the TCRbeta library involved the use of unique molecular identifiers. TCRdb analysed the PCR reads with MiXCR anew, one entry per CDR3 protein. The sample comprises just under 250,000 distinct CDR3 sequences, under 30% of which are singletons, and roughly 2.6% rests with the top ten. The CDR3 covers 19 residues. Trimming took 4 bases from V and 0 from J; bases not matched to a gene: 10. Germline CDR1 is MNHEY and CDR2 is SMNVEV (reference sequence). The origin of this receptor is a girl aged 2-9 years with Fanconi anemia, due to receive a stem cell transplant. This material consisted of PBMCs, taken before TCRalphabeta/CD19-depleted stem cell transplant. The chain carries TRBV27 and TRBJ2-1; 12 nucleotides agree with TRBD2. The CDR3 region has the DNA TGTGCCAGCAGTTCCCTGGGACTAGCGGGTCTGAGCTCCTACAATGAGCAGTTCTTC. As protein: CASSSLGLAGLSSYNEQFF.